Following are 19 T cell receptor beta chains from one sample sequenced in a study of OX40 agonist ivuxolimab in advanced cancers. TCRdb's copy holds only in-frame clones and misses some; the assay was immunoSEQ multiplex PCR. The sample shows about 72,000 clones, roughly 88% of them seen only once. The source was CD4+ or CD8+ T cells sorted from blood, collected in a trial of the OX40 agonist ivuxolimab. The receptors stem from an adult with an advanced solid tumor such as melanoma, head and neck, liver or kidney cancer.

The CDR3 reads CASTGLAENTGELFF. In nucleotides, the CDR3 is TGTGCCAGCACCGGACTAGCGGAAAACACCGGGGAGCTGTTTTTT. The rearrangement uses TRBV27 and TRBJ2-2; 10 positions match TRBD2. In germline, CDR1 is MNHEY, CDR2 SMNVEV (reference sequence). V shed 7 bases and J 2 bases; nucleotides not matched to a gene: 4. The CDR3 length is 15 residues.

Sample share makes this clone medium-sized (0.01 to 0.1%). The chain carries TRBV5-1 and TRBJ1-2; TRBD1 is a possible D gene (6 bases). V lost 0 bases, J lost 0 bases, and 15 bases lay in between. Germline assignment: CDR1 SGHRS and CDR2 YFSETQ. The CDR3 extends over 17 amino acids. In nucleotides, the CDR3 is TGCGCCAGCAGCTTGGCACGGCAGGGGCCAGCTAACTATGGCTACACCTTC. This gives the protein CASSLARQGPANYGYTF.

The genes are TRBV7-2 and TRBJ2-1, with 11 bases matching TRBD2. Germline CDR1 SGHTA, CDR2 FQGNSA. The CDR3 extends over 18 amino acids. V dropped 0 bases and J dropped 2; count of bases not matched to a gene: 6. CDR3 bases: TGTGCCAGCAGCTTAGCGGTGAATAGCGGGGGGGCCTACAATGAGCAGTTCTTC. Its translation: CASSLAVNSGGAYNEQFF.

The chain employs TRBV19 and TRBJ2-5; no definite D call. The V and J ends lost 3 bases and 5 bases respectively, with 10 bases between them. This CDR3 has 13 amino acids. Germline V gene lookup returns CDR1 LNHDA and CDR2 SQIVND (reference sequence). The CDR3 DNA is TGTGCCAGTAGTATTGGTATGGGTGAGACCCAGTACTTC. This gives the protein CASSIGMGETQYF.

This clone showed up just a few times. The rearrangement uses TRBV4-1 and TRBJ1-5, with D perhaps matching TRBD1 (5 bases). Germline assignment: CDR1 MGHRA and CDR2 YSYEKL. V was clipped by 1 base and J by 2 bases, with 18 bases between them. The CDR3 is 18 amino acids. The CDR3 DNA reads TGCGCCAGCAGCCAAGCCCGGGGGGGGATTATCGGCAATCAGCCCCAGCATTTT. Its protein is CASSQARGGIIGNQPQHF.

The CDR3 DNA reads TGTGCCAGCAGTGAGTGGACCTCTGGAAACACCATATATTTT. Its translation: CASSEWTSGNTIYF. The chain employs TRBV2 and TRBJ1-3; D gene unclear. V was trimmed by 3 bases and J by 0 bases, leaving 6 bases between them. Germline V gene sequence: CDR1 SNHLY, CDR2 FYNNEI. The CDR3 runs to 14 residues.

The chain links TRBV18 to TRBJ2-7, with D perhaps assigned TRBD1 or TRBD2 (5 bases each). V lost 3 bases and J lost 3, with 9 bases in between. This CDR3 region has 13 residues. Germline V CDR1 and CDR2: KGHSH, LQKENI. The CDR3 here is CASSPGVNYEQYF. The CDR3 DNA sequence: TGTGCCAGCTCACCGGGGGTAAACTACGAGCAGTACTTC.

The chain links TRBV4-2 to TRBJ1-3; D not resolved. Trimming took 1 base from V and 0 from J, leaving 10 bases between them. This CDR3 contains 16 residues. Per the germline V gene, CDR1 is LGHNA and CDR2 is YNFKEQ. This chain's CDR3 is CASSQGTGYSGNTIYF. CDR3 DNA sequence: TGTGCCAGCAGCCAAGGGACCGGGTACTCTGGAAACACCATATATTTT.

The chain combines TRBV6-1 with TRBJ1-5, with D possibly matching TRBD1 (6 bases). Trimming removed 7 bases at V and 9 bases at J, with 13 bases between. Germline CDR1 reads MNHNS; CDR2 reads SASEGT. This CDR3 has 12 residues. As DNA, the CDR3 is TGTGCCAGCAACGACCGAGGGGGGCCCCAGCATTTT. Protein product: CASNDRGGPQHF.

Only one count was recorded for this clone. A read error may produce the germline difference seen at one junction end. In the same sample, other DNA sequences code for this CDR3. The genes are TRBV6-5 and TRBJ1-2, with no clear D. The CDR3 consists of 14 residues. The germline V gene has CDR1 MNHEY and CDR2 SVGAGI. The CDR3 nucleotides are TGTGCCAGTAGTTACGACCGCCGGGTAGGGGGCTACACCTTC. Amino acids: CASSYDRRVGGYTF.

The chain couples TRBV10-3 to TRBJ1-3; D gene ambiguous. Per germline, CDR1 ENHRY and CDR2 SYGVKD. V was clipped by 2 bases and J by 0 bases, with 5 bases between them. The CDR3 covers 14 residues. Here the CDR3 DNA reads TGTGCCATCAGTGAGCACAGCTCTGGAAACACCATATATTTT. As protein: CAISEHSSGNTIYF.

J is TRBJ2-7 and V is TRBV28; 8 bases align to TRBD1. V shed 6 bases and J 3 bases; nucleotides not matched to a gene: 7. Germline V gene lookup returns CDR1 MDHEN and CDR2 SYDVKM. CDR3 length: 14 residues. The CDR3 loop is CASSGQGLSYEQYF. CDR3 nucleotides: TGTGCCAGCAGCGGACAGGGACTTAGCTACGAGCAGTACTTC.

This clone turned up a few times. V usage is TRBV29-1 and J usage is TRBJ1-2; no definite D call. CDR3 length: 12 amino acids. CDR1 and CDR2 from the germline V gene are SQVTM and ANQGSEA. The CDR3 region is CTASLGDYGYTF. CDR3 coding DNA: TGCACCGCTTCGCTTGGGGACTATGGCTACACCTTC.

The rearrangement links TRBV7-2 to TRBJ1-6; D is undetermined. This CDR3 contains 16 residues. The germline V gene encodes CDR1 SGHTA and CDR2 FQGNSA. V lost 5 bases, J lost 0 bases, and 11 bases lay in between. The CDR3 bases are TGTGCCAGCAGCCCTTTAGGAAGCTCCTATAATTCACCCCTCCACTTT. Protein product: CASSPLGSSYNSPLHF.

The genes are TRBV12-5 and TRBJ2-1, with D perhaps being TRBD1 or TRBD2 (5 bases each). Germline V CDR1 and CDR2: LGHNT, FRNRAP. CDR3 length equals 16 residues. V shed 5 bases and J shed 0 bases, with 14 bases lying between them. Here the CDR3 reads CASGLGDANSYNEQFF. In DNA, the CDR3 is TGTGCTAGTGGTCTGGGGGATGCCAACTCCTACAATGAGCAGTTCTTC.

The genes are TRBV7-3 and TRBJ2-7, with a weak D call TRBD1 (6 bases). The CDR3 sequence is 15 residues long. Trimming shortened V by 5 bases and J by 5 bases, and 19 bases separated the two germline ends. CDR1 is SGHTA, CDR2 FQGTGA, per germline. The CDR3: CASSPSIGTFHEQYF. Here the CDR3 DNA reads TGTGCCAGCAGCCCCTCGATAGGGACATTCCACGAGCAGTACTTC.

The CDR3 nucleotides read TGTGCCAGCAGTTTGACAGGGGTGTACGAGCAGTACTTC. It encodes CASSLTGVYEQYF. The V call is TRBV28, the J call TRBJ2-7, with TRBD1 matching 8 bases. The J segment lost 4 bases and the V segment lost 3 bases, leaving 2 bases of the junction unmatched. The CDR3 has 13 amino acids. Germline CDR1 reads MDHEN; CDR2 reads SYDVKM.

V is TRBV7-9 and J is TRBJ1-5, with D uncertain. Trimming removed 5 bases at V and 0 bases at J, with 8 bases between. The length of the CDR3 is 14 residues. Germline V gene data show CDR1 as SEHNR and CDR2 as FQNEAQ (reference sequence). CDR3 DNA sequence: TGTGCCAGCAGCGATTACCGTAGCAATCAGCCCCAGCATTTT. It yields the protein CASSDYRSNQPQHF.

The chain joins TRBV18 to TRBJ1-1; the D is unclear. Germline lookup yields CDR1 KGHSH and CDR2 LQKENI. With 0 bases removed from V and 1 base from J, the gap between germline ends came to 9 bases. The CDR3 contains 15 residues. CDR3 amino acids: CASSPPEFSNTEAFF. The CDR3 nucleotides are TGTGCCAGCTCACCACCGGAGTTTTCGAACACTGAAGCTTTCTTT.